This TCR beta chain comes out of a study of T cell responses to AZD1222 COVID-19 vaccine. General study results and limits: There were mostly white British donors and more females than males, and clonal diversity was possibly underestimated. Repertoires were sampled only after the peak T cell response.

Details on this clone: Its antigen is unidentified.

V was clipped by 6 bases and J by 4 bases, with 3 bases between them. The length of the CDR3 is 9 residues. The germline V gene encodes CDR1 SQVTM and CDR2 ANQGSEA. Repertoires were generated with immunoSEQ multiplex PCR, while TCRdb's copy carries only in-frame clones and drops some. Among 150,000 to 160,000 clones listed, 90% were seen once. This chain joins TRBV29-1 and TRBJ2-5; D gene unclear. The sequences come from peripheral blood, collected on day 0 of AZD1222 vaccination. The receptor comes from an adult in good health. CDR3 region: CSVGETQYF. The DNA of the CDR3 is TGCAGCGTGGGAGAGACCCAGTACTTC.